These 4 T cell receptor beta chains came from one sample sequenced in a study of cytomegalovirus exposure and HLA in healthy donors. This table comes from immunoSEQ multiplex PCR, and its TCRdb copy is limited to in-frame clones, with some not included. This repertoire shows more than 250,000 clones, about 90% found once; its top ten account for just over 3%. The sequencing input was PBMCs. Receptor source: a woman aged 25 to 39 in good health and CMV-seronegative.

V and J are TRBV9 and TRBJ2-3; 9 bases line up with TRBD2. The V gene end was trimmed by 0 bases and the J gene end by 4 bases; junction bases not matched to a gene: 6. Germline V lookup: CDR1 SGDLS, CDR2 YYNGEE. The CDR3 contains 16 residues. The CDR3 DNA sequence: TGTGCCAGCAGCGTAGGCGGTAGCGGGAGTCCAGATACGCAGTATTTT. Translation: CASSVGGSGSPDTQYF.

The CDR3 loop is CASSYSELGSYEQYF. The DNA of the CDR3 is TGTGCCAGCAGTTACTCGGAACTGGGCTCCTACGAGCAGTACTTC. V gene TRBV6-5 combines with J gene TRBJ2-7; D gene uncertain. The V gene's germline CDR1 is MNHEY and CDR2 SVGAGI. This CDR3 spans 15 amino acids. Trimming cost V 0 bases and J 0 bases, with 9 bases left between them.

This CDR3 is CASSGQGSNYEQYF. DNA of the CDR3: TGTGCCAGCAGTGGACAGGGATCAAACTACGAGCAGTACTTC. This chain joins TRBV2 and TRBJ2-5, with 7 bases matching TRBD1. The J call may be mistaken, given a closer DNA end match to TRBJ2-7. The CDR3 totals 14 residues. The germline V gene has CDR1 SNHLY and CDR2 FYNNEI.

This clone occurred once. The V gene is TRBV30, the J gene TRBJ1-3; D call uncertain. Trimming stripped 0 bases from V and 0 bases from J, with 9 bases between. This CDR3 is 15 amino acids long. CDR1 and CDR2 from the germline V gene are GTSNPN and SVGIG (reference sequence). CDR3: CAWSVRRPSGNTIYF. CDR3 DNA sequence: TGTGCCTGGAGTGTACGGCGCCCCTCTGGAAACACCATATATTTT.